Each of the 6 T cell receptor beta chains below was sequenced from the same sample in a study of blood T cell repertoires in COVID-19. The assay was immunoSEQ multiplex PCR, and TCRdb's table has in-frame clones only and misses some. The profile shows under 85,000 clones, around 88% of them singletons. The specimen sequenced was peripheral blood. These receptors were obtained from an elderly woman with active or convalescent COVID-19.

CDR3 DNA sequence: TGTGCCAGCAGTGAGGGGGCGCATAGGACCGGGGAGCTGTTTTTT. This gives the protein CASSEGAHRTGELFF. V gene TRBV6-1 combines with J gene TRBJ2-2; a weak D match, TRBD1 (6 bases). The CDR3 has 15 amino acids. V was trimmed by 3 bases and J by 5 bases, leaving 13 bases between them. Looked up from germline, CDR1 is MNHNS and CDR2 is SASEGT.

CDR3 amino acids: CASSFRGLAGGGKETQYF. The CDR3 coding sequence is TGTGCCAGCAGCTTCCGAGGACTAGCGGGTGGGGGGAAGGAGACCCAGTACTTC. The genes are TRBV7-2 and TRBJ2-5; TRBD2 aligns across 11 bases. The CDR3 runs 18 residues. J lost 5 bases, V lost 3 bases, and 14 bases had no gene match. CDR1 SGHTA and CDR2 FQGNSA come from the germline V gene. The complete variable domain, with remaining parts taken from reference TRBV7-2 and TRBJ2-5, reads GAGVSQSPSNKVTEKGKDVELRCDPISGHTALYWYRQSLGQGLEFLIYFQGNSAPDKSGLPSDRFSAERTGGSVSTLTIQRTQQEDSAVYLCASSFRGLAGGGKETQYFGPGTRLLVL.

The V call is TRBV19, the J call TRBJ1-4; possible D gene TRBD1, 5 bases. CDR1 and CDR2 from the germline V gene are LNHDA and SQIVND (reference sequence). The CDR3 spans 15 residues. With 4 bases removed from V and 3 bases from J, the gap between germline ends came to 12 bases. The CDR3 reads CASSTRAVANEKLFF. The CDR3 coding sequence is TGTGCCAGTAGTACCAGGGCCGTGGCTAATGAAAAACTGTTTTTT.

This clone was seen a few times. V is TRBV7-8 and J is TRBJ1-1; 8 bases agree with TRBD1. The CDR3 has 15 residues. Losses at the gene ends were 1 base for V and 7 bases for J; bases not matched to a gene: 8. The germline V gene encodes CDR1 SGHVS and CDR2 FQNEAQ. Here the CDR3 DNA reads TGTGCCAGCAGCTTAGGTCGCGGCAGGGGGCGTGAAGCTTTCTTT. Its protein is CASSLGRGRGREAFF.

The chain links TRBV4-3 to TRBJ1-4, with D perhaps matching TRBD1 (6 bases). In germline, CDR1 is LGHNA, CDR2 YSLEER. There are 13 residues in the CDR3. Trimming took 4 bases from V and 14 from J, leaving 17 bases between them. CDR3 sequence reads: CASSPEGGAVLFF. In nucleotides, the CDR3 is TGCGCCAGCAGCCCAGAAGGGGGGGCCGTCCTGTTTTTT.

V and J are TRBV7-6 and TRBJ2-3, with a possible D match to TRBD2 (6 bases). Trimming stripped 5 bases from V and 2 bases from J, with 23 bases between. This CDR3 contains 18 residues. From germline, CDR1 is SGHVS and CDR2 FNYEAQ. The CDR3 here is CASSPSGLGGRATDTQYF. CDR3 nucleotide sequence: TGTGCCAGCAGCCCCTCGGGCCTCGGGGGAAGGGCCACAGATACGCAGTATTTT.